The next 23 T cell receptor beta chains were all read from a single sample in a study of cytomegalovirus exposure and HLA in healthy donors. PCR amplification relied on 60 Vbeta primers (plus 13 Jbeta primers). Assay used: immunoSEQ multiplex PCR; TCRdb lists only in-frame clones, some missing. This table holds roughly 150,000 clones, roughly 77% found once. Material: PBMCs. The receptors were sampled from a male donor in good health and CMV-seronegative.

This rearrangement joins TRBV6-4 to TRBJ2-3, with 9 bases lining up with TRBD2. Trimming at V came to 4 bases and at J to 10 bases, leaving 6 bases not matched to a gene. The CDR3 runs 13 residues. Germline values: CDR1 MRHNA, CDR2 SNTAGT. The CDR3: CASSASSGSAQYF. DNA of the CDR3: TGTGCCAGCAGTGCCAGTAGCGGGAGCGCGCAGTATTTT.

CDR3 sequence reads: CASTGGYGYTF. The CDR3 DNA sequence: TGTGCCAGCACAGGGGGTTATGGCTACACCTTC. V gene TRBV6-5 combines with J gene TRBJ1-2, with TRBD1 identical over 7 bases. With V trimmed by 7 bases and J by 5 bases, 1 base remained unmatched. Germline V gene sequence: CDR1 MNHEY, CDR2 SVGAGI. The CDR3 runs 11 residues.

The chain couples TRBV27 to TRBJ1-2; tentatively, D is TRBD1 (6 bases). This CDR3 comprises 15 residues. Looked up from germline, CDR1 is MNHEY and CDR2 is SMNVEV (reference sequence). The V and J ends lost 2 bases and 8 bases respectively, with 18 bases between them. Here the CDR3 DNA reads TGTGCCAGCAGTTTAACAATAACATCCCAGGGGGGCTACACCTTC. This sequence encodes CASSLTITSQGGYTF.

This clone was seen a few times. The chain uses TRBV11-3 and TRBJ2-3, with 9 bases aligning to TRBD2. The CDR3 is made up of 17 amino acids. J was trimmed by 6 bases and V by 3 bases; bases with no gene match: 13. Per germline, CDR1 SGHNT and CDR2 YENEEA. The CDR3 spells CASSFGVGGTSSDTQYF. The CDR3 nucleotides are TGTGCCAGCAGCTTTGGGGTCGGCGGGACTAGCTCTGATACGCAGTATTTT. Combining the CDR3 with reference TRBV11-3 and TRBJ2-3 gives the whole variable domain EAGVVQSPRYKIIEKKQPVAFWCNPISGHNTLYWYLQNLGQGPELLIRYENEEAVDDSQLPKDRFSAERLKGVDSTLKIQPAELGDSAVYLCASSFGVGGTSSDTQYFGPGTRLTVL.

This clone turned up a few times. J is TRBJ2-2 and V is TRBV10-3; 10 bases are shared with TRBD2. Germline trimming cut 0 bases from V and 2 bases from J; bases unmatched to any gene: 9. The CDR3 length is 19 residues. The germline gives CDR1 ENHRY, CDR2 SYGVKD. CDR3 coding DNA: TGTGCCATCAGTGAGTCGTGGGGCCTAGCGGGAGAAAACACCGGGGAGCTGTTTTTT. This codes for CAISESWGLAGENTGELFF.

This rearrangement joins TRBV10-3 to TRBJ1-2; 8 nucleotides line up with TRBD1. Trimming at V came to 4 bases and at J to 2 bases, leaving 3 bases not matched to a gene. Germline V gives CDR1 ENHRY, CDR2 SYGVKD. This CDR3 has 14 amino acids. DNA of the CDR3: TGTGCCATCAGTGTGGGACAGGAGAACTATGGCTACACCTTC. Protein sequence: CAISVGQENYGYTF.

This clone was observed a few times. V gene TRBV6-8 combines with J gene TRBJ2-4, with a possible D match to TRBD2 (5 bases). V was cut by 7 bases and J by 0 bases, with 16 bases left in between. CDR1 and CDR2 (germline): MNHGY, SAAAGT. The CDR3 sequence is 16 residues long. This CDR3 is CASTHHRAVAKNIQYF. CDR3 sequence (DNA): TGTGCCAGCACCCATCATAGAGCGGTAGCCAAAAACATTCAGTACTTC.

This rearrangement joins TRBV5-8 to TRBJ2-2, with 7 bases fitting TRBD2. The CDR3 is 17 amino acids. The J segment lost 2 bases and the V segment lost 0 bases, leaving 7 bases of the junction unmatched. From germline, CDR1 is SGHTS and CDR2 YDEGEE. The CDR3 DNA sequence: TGTGCCAGCAGCTTGGGGGGCCTAGCGGTTAACACCGGGGAGCTGTTTTTT. Its translation: CASSLGGLAVNTGELFF.

The chain employs TRBV6-5 and TRBJ1-3, with 7 bases that match TRBD1. The length of the CDR3 is 14 residues. J was trimmed by 2 bases and V by 6 bases; bases with no gene match: 4. Germline CDR1 and CDR2: MNHEY and SVGAGI. The CDR3 nucleotides read TGTGCCAGCAGAACAGGGGCGACTGGAAACACCATATATTTT. Translating it yields CASRTGATGNTIYF.

The gene calls are TRBV4-1 and TRBJ2-5; 9 bases match TRBD2. The end of the DNA aligns better with TRBJ2-7, so the J call may be wrong. The CDR3 totals 18 residues. Germline V gene lookup returns CDR1 MGHRA and CDR2 YSYEKL. CDR3 bases: TGCGCCAGCAGCCAAGACCCGTTTTTGACTAGCGGAACCTACGAGCAGTACTTC. It is translated as CASSQDPFLTSGTYEQYF.

This clone was observed a single time. This sequence joins TRBV4-1 and TRBJ1-2; the D is unclear. CDR1 and CDR2 (germline): MGHRA, YSYEKL. V was trimmed by 1 base and J by 8 bases, leaving 17 bases between them. The CDR3 is made up of 15 amino acids. The CDR3 nucleotides are TGCGCCAGCAGCCAAGGGGAGAGGGCAGGAGAAGGCTACACCTTC. Translated, it gives CASSQGERAGEGYTF.

This clone was detected only a few times. This sequence joins TRBV18 and TRBJ1-1, with D unresolved. Germline CDR1 KGHSH, CDR2 LQKENI. The CDR3 is made up of 15 amino acids. V was trimmed by 1 base and J by 1 base, leaving 10 bases between them. The CDR3 is CASSPREGSNTEAFF. Written as DNA, the CDR3 is TGTGCCAGCTCACCACGGGAGGGATCGAACACTGAAGCTTTCTTT.

The V gene is TRBV7-2, the J gene TRBJ2-3; 8 bases match TRBD2. Germline V CDR1 and CDR2: SGHTA, FQGNSA. Germline trimming cut 3 bases from V and 1 base from J; bases unmatched to any gene: 6. The CDR3 sequence is 16 residues long. The CDR3 here is CASSLVGTRGTDTQYF. The CDR3 nucleotides read TGTGCCAGCAGCTTGGTGGGGACTAGGGGCACAGATACGCAGTATTTT.

This chain joins TRBV4-1 and TRBJ2-7; 9 bases fit TRBD2. Germline V gene data show CDR1 as MGHRA and CDR2 as YSYEKL. The CDR3 is made up of 15 amino acids. Trimming took 0 bases from V and 3 from J; bases not matched to a gene: 3. CDR3 sequence: CASSQEGSGGYEQYF. In nucleotides, the CDR3 is TGCGCCAGCAGCCAAGAAGGTAGCGGGGGCTACGAGCAGTACTTC.

This clone was seen just once. The chain is built from TRBV7-2 and TRBJ2-5, with D maybe TRBD2 (6 bases). CDR3 size: 17 residues. The germline V gene has CDR1 SGHTA and CDR2 FQGNSA. The V end was cut by 5 bases, the J end by 5 bases, with 24 bases between. CDR3 DNA: TGTGCCAGCAGCCTTCCCCTCGGGGCGGTGGGGAGGGAGACCCAGTACTTC. Translated: CASSLPLGAVGRETQYF.

The table lists this clone with a few counts. The V call is TRBV4-3, the J call TRBJ2-5; 10 nucleotides line up with TRBD2. The ends lost 0 bases at V and 6 bases at J; junction bases unmatched: 10. Per the germline V gene, CDR1 is LGHNA and CDR2 is YSLEER. There are 17 residues in the CDR3. The CDR3 spells CASSQEYQRGGVKTQYF. The DNA of the CDR3 is TGCGCCAGCAGCCAAGAATACCAGCGGGGGGGCGTAAAGACCCAGTACTTC.

The chain employs TRBV28 and TRBJ1-4; TRBD1 matches 11 bases. V lost 3 bases and J lost 9; bases outside the gene matches: 6. The CDR3 covers 15 residues. CDR1 is MDHEN and CDR2 is SYDVKM in the germline V gene. Written as DNA, the CDR3 is TGTGCCAGCAGTTTCGGACAGGGGGCTACGAAAAAACTGTTTTTT. This sequence encodes CASSFGQGATKKLFF.

A note on this clone: The germline gene is not matched at one end of the junction; a read error may be the cause. V gene TRBV6-1 combines with J gene TRBJ1-2, with 8 bases that match TRBD1. Germline CDR1 and CDR2: MNHNS and SASEGT. This CDR3 spans 14 amino acids. The CDR3 bases are TGTGCCGGCAGGGAGACAGGGGCTAACTATGGCTACACCTTC. Its protein product is CAGRETGANYGYTF.

This clone occurred a few times. The J gene is TRBJ2-2, the V gene TRBV5-1; TRBD2 might be the D (6 bases). CDR3 size: 16 residues. V dropped 2 bases and J dropped 0 bases, with 11 bases sitting between them. The germline V gene has CDR1 SGHRS and CDR2 YFSETQ. CDR3 nucleotides: TGCGCCAGCAGCTTAGGGACTGATACGAACACCGGGGAGCTGTTTTTT. This translates into CASSLGTDTNTGELFF.

The rearrangement joins TRBV11-2 to TRBJ2-7; the match to TRBD2 covers 11 bases. The CDR3 is 16 residues long. CDR1 is SGHAT and CDR2 is FQNNGV in the germline V gene. V dropped 1 base and J dropped 3; count of bases not matched to a gene: 5. This CDR3 is CASSLGGTSGNYEQYF. Written as DNA, the CDR3 is TGTGCCAGCAGCTTAGGGGGGACTAGCGGTAACTACGAGCAGTACTTC.

This chain joins TRBV7-6 and TRBJ1-6, with a tentative D call TRBD1 (6 bases). Between the trimmed V and J ends, which lost 5 bases and 0 bases, there was a span of 17 bases. Germline CDR1 and CDR2: SGHVS and FNYEAQ. The CDR3 covers 18 residues. The CDR3 nucleotides are TGTGCCAGCAGCCAGGACAGTCCCTGGAGCTCCTATAATTCACCCCTCCACTTT. Amino acid sequence: CASSQDSPWSSYNSPLHF. Variable domain in full (rest from reference TRBV7-6 and TRBJ1-6): GAGVSQSPRYKVTKRGQDVALRCDPISGHVSLYWYRQALGQGPEFLTYFNYEAQQDKSGLPNDRFSAERPEGSISTLTIQRTEQRDSAMYRCASSQDSPWSSYNSPLHFGNGTRLTVT.

This chain joins TRBV10-2 and TRBJ2-3, with TRBD2 identical over 12 bases. J was trimmed by 0 bases and V by 6 bases; bases with no gene match: 4. The CDR3 contains 16 residues. Germline lookup yields CDR1 WSHSY and CDR2 SAAADI. The CDR3 here is CASRTTSGGSTDTQYF. DNA of the CDR3: TGCGCCAGCAGGACGACTAGCGGGGGAAGCACAGATACGCAGTATTTT.

This chain links TRBV27 with TRBJ2-7, with 12 bases identical to TRBD2. Germline loops: CDR1 MNHEY, CDR2 SMNVEV (reference sequence). The CDR3 extends over 18 amino acids. V was pared by 0 bases and J by 2 bases, with 8 bases of the junction left unmatched. CDR3 DNA sequence: TGTGCCAGCAGTTTATCTGGGCTAGCGGGGGGGAGGCCCTACGAGCAGTACTTC. Translated, it gives CASSLSGLAGGRPYEQYF.